The 15 T cell receptor beta chains reported below all come from one sample, sequenced in a study of regulatory T cells in long-lasting Graves disease (dated by TCRdb to the early 2020s). Library prep was done by multiplex PCR. Sequenced on an Illumina HiSeq 4000. CDR3 regions were amplified by Arm-PCR with iRepertoire HTBI primers to construct TCR beta libraries. In TCRdb, the public reads were trimmed at Q25 with fastp and aligned with MiXCR, with productive beta chains retained. Each entry merges the rows of one CDR3 protein and shows their most common DNA and genes. The sample table records around 510,000 distinct CDR3 sequences; under 25% of these occur just once. The ten largest clones take up approximately 7.8% of the sample. In the paper's terms, the time point label means: persistent/refractory GD, antithyroid drugs over 5 years with positive TRAb. RNA was extracted from PBMCs in TRIzol for both TCR sequencing and RNA sequencing.

Source: peripheral blood mononuclear cells (PBMCs), taken when the disease was refractory, from a patient treated with antithyroid drugs. These receptors were obtained from a female donor with Graves disease.

The V call is TRBV9, the J call TRBJ2-2, with 15 bases matching TRBD2. Germline V CDR1 and CDR2: SGDLS, YYNGEE. The V and J ends lost 2 bases and 5 bases, in that order; junction bases with no gene match: 10. This CDR3 contains 19 residues. The CDR3 reads CASSVAQGTSGRRTGELFF. The CDR3 coding sequence is TGTGCCAGCAGCGTCGCACAAGGGACTAGCGGGAGGAGGACCGGGGAGCTGTTTTTT.

This clonotype occurred many times. The chain uses TRBV28 and TRBJ1-2; D not certain. The CDR3 loop spans 15 amino acids. V lost 7 bases and J lost 0, with 15 bases in between. Germline values: CDR1 MDHEN, CDR2 SYDVKM. CDR3 in DNA: TGTGCCAGCATTGTCAGAGGATCAACTAACTATGGCTACACCTTC. Residues: CASIVRGSTNYGYTF.

The chain recombines TRBV7-6 with TRBJ1-1; a possible D gene is TRBD1 (5 bases). Germline CDR1 reads SGHVS; CDR2 reads FNYEAQ. V was clipped by 7 bases and J by 1 base, with 16 bases between them. The CDR3 has 15 residues. CDR3 in amino acids: CASTPSGGTNTEAFF. CDR3 coding DNA: TGTGCCAGCACCCCATCGGGGGGTACGAACACTGAAGCTTTCTTT.

This clonotype was observed at least ten times. The chain joins TRBV12-3 or TRBV12-4 to TRBJ2-2; 7 bases match TRBD1. The CDR3 runs 15 residues. Trimming at V came to 6 bases and at J to 2 bases, leaving 6 bases not matched to a gene. The CDR3 nucleotides read TGTGCCAGCAGACCCGGGACAGCTAACACCGGGGAGCTGTTTTTT. Residues: CASRPGTANTGELFF.

The table lists this clonotype with many counts. The V call is TRBV28, the J call TRBJ1-2; D call uncertain. This CDR3 contains 14 residues. Per the germline V gene, CDR1 is MDHEN and CDR2 is SYDVKM. The V end was cut by 0 bases, the J end by 5 bases, with 10 bases between. This CDR3 reads CASSLWGSSYGYTF. DNA for the CDR3: TGTGCCAGCAGTTTATGGGGGTCTTCTTATGGCTACACCTTC.

V is TRBV19 and J is TRBJ1-6; D gene uncertain. V was shortened by 3 bases and J by 3 bases, with 9 bases between the two germline ends. This CDR3 spans 15 amino acids. Germline V gene sequence: CDR1 LNHDA, CDR2 SQIVND (reference sequence). In DNA form, the CDR3 reads TGTGCCAGTAGTATGGGTCGCGTCTATAATTCACCCCTCCACTTT. Protein: CASSMGRVYNSPLHF.

This clonotype has more than one count but fewer than ten. CDR3: CASSLGVGRGTEAFF. Written as DNA, the CDR3 is TGTGCCAGCAGCCTGGGGGTGGGGCGAGGGACTGAAGCTTTCTTT. This chain links TRBV7-2 with TRBJ1-1; possibly TRBD1 for D (5 bases). V was cut by 5 bases and J by 5 bases, with 18 bases left in between. Germline lookup yields CDR1 SGHTA and CDR2 FQGNSA. This CDR3 comprises 15 residues.

With regard to this clonotype: The junction shows a germline mismatch at one end, possibly a read error. The chain has TRBV19 and TRBJ2-2; 10 bases line up with TRBD2. Germline assignment: CDR1 LNHDA and CDR2 SQIVND (reference sequence). This CDR3 is built from 16 residues. CDR3 loop: CASSAGGLANTGELFF. The DNA for the CDR3 is TGTGCCAGTAGCGCAGGGGGACTAGCGAACACCGGGGAGCTATTTTTT.

This clonotype occurred many times. This sequence joins TRBV28 and TRBJ2-7, with 12 bases that match TRBD2. Germline V lookup: CDR1 MDHEN, CDR2 SYDVKM. CDR3 length: 17 amino acids. Unmatched junction bases numbered 9, after V lost 4 bases and J lost 2 bases. CDR3 sequence: CASSSHSTSGRTYEQYF. The CDR3 region has the DNA TGTGCCAGCAGTTCCCATTCGACTAGCGGGAGAACCTACGAGCAGTACTTC.

V usage is TRBV5-1 and J usage is TRBJ2-5; D not resolved. The CDR3 spans 15 residues. The germline V and J ends were trimmed by 2 bases and 2 bases, with 13 bases remaining between them. From germline, CDR1 is SGHRS and CDR2 YFSETQ. This CDR3 is CASSLNGFGQETQYF. The CDR3 region has the DNA TGCGCCAGCAGCTTAAACGGCTTTGGGCAAGAGACCCAGTACTTC. The whole variable domain, remainder taken from reference TRBV5-1 and TRBJ2-5, is KAGVTQTPRYLIKTRGQQVTLSCSPISGHRSVSWYQQTPGQGLQFLFEYFSETQRNKGNFPGRFSGRQFSNSRSEMNVSTLELGDSALYLCASSLNGFGQETQYFGPGTRLLVL.

This clonotype has a count of ten or more. The genes are TRBV7-6 and TRBJ1-1; a possible D gene is TRBD1 (5 bases). V shed 5 bases and J shed 1 base, with 11 bases lying between them. Per germline, CDR1 SGHVS and CDR2 FNYEAQ. This CDR3 has 14 amino acids. The DNA of the CDR3 is TGTGCCAGCAGCGTCGGGACCGCGAACACTGAAGCTTTCTTT. Its translation is CASSVGTANTEAFF. Variable domain in full (rest from reference TRBV7-6 and TRBJ1-1): GAGVSQSPRYKVTKRGQDVALRCDPISGHVSLYWYRQALGQGPEFLTYFNYEAQQDKSGLPNDRFSAERPEGSISTLTIQRTEQRDSAMYRCASSVGTANTEAFFGQGTRLTVV.

Many counts were recorded for this clonotype. The chain has TRBV7-8 and TRBJ2-7; no firm D call. This CDR3 has 15 amino acids. Trimming shortened V by 0 bases and J by 0 bases, and 9 bases separated the two germline ends. CDR1 is SGHVS and CDR2 is FQNEAQ in the germline V gene. This CDR3 is CASSLAPTRSYEQYF. DNA for the CDR3: TGTGCCAGCAGCTTAGCGCCGACCCGCTCCTACGAGCAGTACTTC.

The chain combines TRBV2 with TRBJ2-4; 12 nucleotides agree with TRBD2. In germline, CDR1 is SNHLY, CDR2 FYNNEI. CDR3 length: 19 amino acids. The V segment lost 6 bases and the J segment 0 bases; nucleotides outside the gene matches: 12. The CDR3 DNA follows: TGTGCCAGCAGGGACATAGGACTAGCGGGGTTGCTAGCCAAAAACATTCAGTACTTC. This translates into CASRDIGLAGLLAKNIQYF.

The chain links TRBV10-3 to TRBJ2-2; TRBD2 matches 9 bases. The germline V gene has CDR1 ENHRY and CDR2 SYGVKD. The CDR3 has 14 amino acids. V shed 4 bases, J shed 3 bases, and the junction held 0 bases outside the gene matches. The CDR3, as DNA: TGTGCCATCAGTGCTAGCGGGGACACCGGGGAGCTGTTTTTT. It yields the protein CAISASGDTGELFF.

This clonotype was recorded at least ten times. The chain joins TRBV6-1 to TRBJ2-5; the match to TRBD1 covers 7 bases. The CDR3 totals 16 residues. With V trimmed by 7 bases and J by 4 bases, 15 bases remained unmatched. Germline V lookup: CDR1 MNHNS, CDR2 SASEGT. The CDR3 loop reads CASTRGKGASGETQYF. The CDR3 DNA sequence: TGTGCCAGCACTAGGGGTAAGGGGGCCTCCGGAGAGACCCAGTACTTC.